The 17 T cell receptor beta chains below come from one sample, sequenced in a study of T cell changes during pregnancy in multiple sclerosis. TCRdb's copy holds only in-frame clones and misses some; the assay was immunoSEQ multiplex PCR. The table has tens of thousands of clones, 90% to 95% seen once. The input for sequencing was CD8+ T cells from peripheral blood mononuclear cells, taken in the third trimester of pregnancy. These receptors were taken from a female donor with multiple sclerosis, enrolled in a pregnancy study.

This clone was found many times. The chain has TRBV6-4 and TRBJ2-2, with D possibly being TRBD2 (5 bases). The CDR3 has 13 amino acids. Trimming took off 3 bases at V and 3 bases at J, with 5 bases between the two ends. Germline CDR1 MRHNA, CDR2 SNTAGT. CDR3 amino acids: CASSERDTGELFF. CDR3 nucleotide sequence: TGTGCCAGCAGTGAGAGGGACACCGGGGAGCTGTTTTTT.

The rearrangement uses TRBV4-1 and TRBJ1-2; the D gene is possibly TRBD1 (6 bases). Trimming took off 4 bases at V and 8 bases at J, with 23 bases between the two ends. Per the germline V gene, CDR1 is MGHRA and CDR2 is YSYEKL. The CDR3 is 16 amino acids. This chain's CDR3 is CASSRLTLAGADGYTF. In nucleotides, the CDR3 is TGCGCCAGCAGCCGACTGACTTTGGCGGGGGCGGACGGCTACACCTTC.

The rearrangement uses TRBV6-1 and TRBJ1-2; tentatively, D is TRBD1 (6 bases). The CDR3 length is 14 residues. Trimming took 5 bases from V and 4 from J, leaving 14 bases between them. Germline loops: CDR1 MNHNS, CDR2 SASEGT. CDR3 sequence reads: CASSKKGQPYGYTF. The CDR3 DNA is TGTGCCAGCAGTAAAAAAGGACAGCCCTATGGCTACACCTTC.

This chain uses TRBV21-1 with TRBJ2-5; the table's D call of TRBD2 was not tested on the DNA. TRBV21-1 is a listed pseudogene. The CDR3 consists of 15 residues. For the CDR3, the DNA is TGTGCCAGCAGCAAAGAGCGGGAGCGTGGAGAGACCCAGTACTTC. This gives the protein CASSKERERGETQYF.

DNA of the CDR3: TGTGCCAGTAGGCCCGGGACAGGGACTTATCCTGTCACCGGGGAGCTGTTTTTT. It encodes CASRPGTGTYPVTGELFF. The chain links TRBV19 to TRBJ2-2; 9 bases agree with TRBD1. CDR3 size: 18 residues. The trim removed 6 bases at V and 4 bases at J, leaving 15 bases unmatched. Looked up from germline, CDR1 is LNHDA and CDR2 is SQIVND (reference sequence).

The rearrangement links TRBV28 to TRBJ1-5, with 8 bases matching TRBD1. This CDR3 is built from 15 residues. V lost 5 bases, J lost 3 bases, and 6 bases stayed unmatched. Germline V lookup: CDR1 MDHEN, CDR2 SYDVKM. CDR3: CASSPRTGNNQPQHF. The CDR3 nucleotides read TGTGCCAGCAGTCCCAGGACAGGGAACAATCAGCCCCAGCATTTT. The variable domain in full, with the rest retrieved from reference TRBV28 and TRBJ1-5, is DVKVTQSSRYLVKRTGEKVFLECVQDMDHENMFWYRQDPGLGLRLIYFSYDVKMKEKGDIPEGYSVSREKKERFSLILESASTNQTSMYLCASSPRTGNNQPQHFGDGTRLSIL.

This chain connects TRBV9 to TRBJ2-5; 9 bases are shared with TRBD2. V lost 4 bases, J lost 5 bases, and 9 bases stayed unmatched. CDR3 length: 15 amino acids. CDR1 is SGDLS, CDR2 YYNGEE, per germline. The CDR3 nucleotides read TGTGCCAGCAGCCCTCAGACTAGCGGTTGGGAGACCCAGTACTTC. Its protein is CASSPQTSGWETQYF.

The V and J genes are TRBV5-1 and TRBJ2-5, with 10 bases matching TRBD2. J lost 11 bases, V lost 5 bases, and 12 bases had no gene match. The CDR3 sequence is 14 residues long. Germline CDR1 reads SGHRS; CDR2 reads YFSETQ. The CDR3 bases are TGCGCCAGCAGGGTGGGGACTAGCGCTGGAGAGCAGTACTTC. This codes for CASRVGTSAGEQYF.

V and J are TRBV7-3 and TRBJ1-1, with a possible D match to TRBD1 (5 bases). With 5 bases removed from V and 2 bases from J, the gap between germline ends came to 12 bases. The CDR3 contains 14 residues. The germline V gene has CDR1 SGHTA and CDR2 FQGTGA. DNA of the CDR3: TGTGCCAGCAGCCCCGACAGCTCTAACACTGAAGCTTTCTTT. Its translation: CASSPDSSNTEAFF. The full variable domain, in which reference TRBV7-3 and TRBJ1-1 provide the parts outside the CDR3, is GAGVSQTPSNKVTEKGKYVELRCDPISGHTALYWYRQSLGQGPEFLIYFQGTGAADDSGLPNDRFFAVRPEGSVSTLKIQRTERGDSAVYLCASSPDSSNTEAFFGQGTRLTVV.

The V and J genes are TRBV5-1 and TRBJ2-2, with TRBD1 matching 8 bases. The CDR3 runs 17 residues. Germline loops: CDR1 SGHRS, CDR2 YFSETQ. Trimming took 4 bases from V and 6 from J; bases not matched to a gene: 14. CDR3 nucleotide sequence: TGCGCCAGCAGCCCAAATTCCAGGGGGCGGCTCGCCGGGGAGCTGTTTTTT. This gives the protein CASSPNSRGRLAGELFF.

CDR3 residues: CSVRLAVRNEQFF. In nucleotides, the CDR3 is TGCAGCGTTAGACTAGCGGTACGAAATGAGCAGTTCTTC. This chain joins TRBV29-1 and TRBJ2-1, with 9 bases that match TRBD2. The CDR3 is 13 amino acids. Germline V gene sequence: CDR1 SQVTM, CDR2 ANQGSEA. The trim removed 5 bases at V and 7 bases at J, leaving 6 bases unmatched.

The chain is built from TRBV6-1 and TRBJ2-7, with D perhaps matching TRBD1 (6 bases). The CDR3 totals 14 residues. CDR1 is MNHNS, CDR2 SASEGT, per germline. Trimming removed 1 base at V and 1 base at J, with 8 bases between. The CDR3 loop reads CASSEVQGSYEQYF. DNA for the CDR3: TGTGCCAGCAGTGAAGTACAGGGTTCCTACGAGCAGTACTTC.

This rearrangement joins TRBV13 to TRBJ2-2, with TRBD1 matching 8 bases. V dropped 6 bases and J dropped 3; count of bases not matched to a gene: 3. Germline V CDR1 and CDR2: PRHDT, FYEKMQ (reference sequence). This CDR3 has 14 residues. CDR3 in amino acids: CASSHRGDTGELFF. DNA of the CDR3: TGTGCCAGCAGTCACAGGGGGGACACCGGGGAGCTGTTTTTT.

V and J are TRBV7-9 and TRBJ2-1, with 10 nucleotides matching TRBD1. V gave up 5 bases and J gave up 10 bases; unmatched junction bases: 11. Germline loops: CDR1 SEHNR, CDR2 FQNEAQ (reference sequence). The CDR3 spans 15 residues. CDR3 region: CASSLAETGGHEQFF. Here the CDR3 DNA reads TGTGCCAGCAGCCTGGCCGAGACAGGGGGCCACGAGCAGTTCTTC.

The genes are TRBV10-3 and TRBJ2-5; D ambiguous. Trimming cost V 0 bases and J 1 base, with 9 bases left between them. This CDR3 has 15 amino acids. Germline-derived CDR1 and CDR2 are ENHRY and SYGVKD. This CDR3 reads CAISESGGFQETQYF. The DNA of the CDR3 is TGTGCCATCAGTGAGTCAGGCGGTTTCCAAGAGACCCAGTACTTC.

The V and J genes are TRBV4-1 and TRBJ2-3; no clear D. The ends were cut back, 3 bases at V and 4 bases at J, with 11 bases in the middle. CDR3 length equals 14 residues. Germline V CDR1 and CDR2: MGHRA, YSYEKL. In DNA form, the CDR3 reads TGCGCCAGCAGCCAGTACACAGCATCAGATACGCAGTATTTT. The encoded protein is CASSQYTASDTQYF.

V usage is TRBV2 and J usage is TRBJ2-1, with a tentative D call TRBD2 (5 bases). Per the germline V gene, CDR1 is SNHLY and CDR2 is FYNNEI. Trimming left V 4 bases short and J 4 bases short, with 5 bases between. CDR3 size: 12 residues. CDR3 amino acids: CASSGGYNEQFF. The CDR3 nucleotides are TGTGCCAGCAGTGGAGGGTACAATGAGCAGTTCTTC.